This T cell receptor (beta chain) derives from a study of PD-1 blockade in classical Hodgkin lymphoma (dated by TCRdb to about 2020). Broadly, across the study: Nivolumab dosing was 3 mg/kg intravenously every 2 weeks, continuing until either disease progression or unacceptable toxicity. The study used TCR beta sequencing and CyTOF to define a peripheral blood immune signature of response to PD-1 blockade in classical Hodgkin lymphoma. Broad study findings and their caveats: Among trial patients, those achieving complete response had baseline diversity similar to that of newly diagnosed patients, while diversity was significantly lower in partial responders and progressors. CD4+ but not CD8+ TCR diversity rose significantly by C4D1 (p=0.0027 vs p=0.16), most apparent in complete responders (p=0.02). Baseline TCR diversity was reported to be lower in newly diagnosed patients than in healthy donors, and even lower in relapsed/refractory patients. Patients starting nivolumab less than 1 year after ASCT had lower diversity and were excluded from later analyses to avoid confounding by immune reconstitution. The study covered only a single clinical trial cohort, and the causes of the repertoire differences, possibly disease activity or prior therapy, were still not defined.

In light of the paper, this sample's time point label describes: cycle 4 day 1 (C4D1), after more than five weeks of nivolumab. Every trial patient had relapsed following autologous stem cell transplantation, and prior brentuximab vedotin exposure was what differed among cohorts A, B and C. The trial cohort included 56 patients with relapsed/refractory classical Hodgkin lymphoma, and each patient had a best overall response of complete response, partial response or progressive disease. Trial patients were treated with single-agent nivolumab in the multi-cohort phase II CheckMate 205 trial. An independent review committee assessed best overall response using the 2007 International Working Group response criteria. Trial PBMCs were collected immediately before nivolumab initiation (C1D1) and during therapy at cycle 2 day 1 and cycle 4 day 1. Peripheral blood was collected in 8 mL Vacutainer Cell Preparation Tubes, from which PBMCs were isolated by centrifugation and then cryopreserved.

Genomic DNA was isolated using the Qiagen DNeasy kit from unsorted PBMCs as well as from negatively selected CD4+ and CD8+ fractions. TCR beta CDR3 regions were subjected to amplification by immunoSEQ multiplex PCR with primers that anneal to V and J segments. Amplification bias was minimized using a synthetic immune receptor repertoire, and residual bias was removed computationally after sequencing. Regarding the original processing steps: Repertoire diversity was quantified as the Shannon entropy index using custom Python scripts. Unsorted, CD4+ and CD8+ repertoires were examined separately, except in combined analyses, for which CD4+ and CD8+ sequences were merged in silico. A clone counted as expanded when the clone's frequency after treatment rose at least 2-fold relative to C1D1, and clones undetected at baseline were given a pseudocount of 0.5. Singleton clones were defined as clones with 0 or 1 copy at C1D1, and non-singleton clones were defined as clones with 2 or more copies. Clones expanded in unsorted samples were assigned a CD4+, CD8+ or unknown annotation through matching of protein sequences in sorted samples from the same patient. Wilcoxon tests on paired samples were used to test diversity changes from C1D1 to C4D1. As stored in TCRdb, this immuneACCESS dataset retains in-frame rearrangements with V and J assigned. A fraction of the clones does not appear; measured against another copy, unresolved V genes explain less than half of the discrepancy, and the remainder lacks a known reason. D and trimming come from the DNA, and the V and J calls and clone size come from that table. The sample has tens of thousands of clones on record, around 74% of them singletons. The top ten clones comprise 12% of the sample.

Regarding this clone: Its antigen is still unknown. Base qualities are missing; no much larger clone stands one base away.

V is clipped by 6 bases and J by 6 bases, and the sequence between their germline boundaries is 17 bases long. The CDR3 contains 15 residues, cysteine and phenylalanine counted. Only CDR3 DNA remains: 45 bases, in frame from the first base. From the germline V gene, CDR1 is MDHEN and CDR2 is SYDVKM. The sequence was obtained from a human donor with classical Hodgkin lymphoma. Recombination connected TRBV28 to TRBJ2-2; the D region possibly corresponds to TRBD1 (6 bases align). The sample here was peripheral blood mononuclear cells (PBMCs), taken before the fourth cycle of nivolumab. The CDR3 protein sequence reads: CASSPGQWWAGELFF. The nucleotides are TGTGCCAGCAGCCCTGGACAGTGGTGGGCCGGGGAGCTGTTTTTT.